This TCR beta chain was observed in a study of cytotoxic CD8 clonotypes in ibrutinib-treated CLL (dated by TCRdb to about 2021). About the study as a whole: The cohort had eleven to twelve relapsed/refractory and around 15 treatment-naive patients; some 17 were IGHV unmutated. Partial responses were observed in around 25 patients and complete responses in 2; after a median follow-up of about 69 months, remission was maintained in roughly 14 patients and progression was observed in approximately twelve. The response samples were drawn at a median of 12 months into treatment, with a range of roughly 6 to 40 months. An average of approximately 260,000 productive templates and 94,082 productive rearrangements was obtained per sample. Of the 70 to 90 people in the trial, about two dozen had longitudinal samples available. Cryopreserved peripheral blood mononuclear cells were obtained before treatment, at response, and at either sustained remission or disease progression. All remission and progressive disease samples were collected while patients were still receiving ibrutinib. Results and caveats for the whole study, not just this receptor: Public clonotypes were rare and either shrank or stayed stable during treatment, and the rise in clonality at ibrutinib response reflected expansion of private clonotypes. Sustained-remission and progressing patients did not have matched sampling times, and lymph node repertoires were not examined. An increase in clonality was observed at ibrutinib response, with clonality remaining stable during sustained remission and falling back toward baseline at progression. At baseline, clonality was higher than in age-matched healthy donors and showed a strong correlation with circulating CD8+ T-cell counts.

The time point label on this specimen signifies: approximately eleven months on ibrutinib. For TCR beta library preparation, 1.5 to 2 micrograms of genomic DNA were isolated from cryopreserved PBMCs. Longitudinal blood samples from CLL patients on ibrutinib monotherapy were analyzed using high-throughput TCR beta sequencing. The patients took part in an open-label, single-center phase 2 trial of ibrutinib monotherapy. About this clone itself: Its antigen remains unidentified. No much larger clone is present one base from it, and per-base qualities are unavailable.

The V end loses 3 bases and the J end loses 3 bases, and a stretch of 3 bases separates them. The CDR3 goes from the cysteine to the phenylalanine over 11 residues. CDR3 DNA is the only sequence kept; it has 33 bases, read in frame from the first base. The germline V gene (reference sequence) supplies CDR1 PRHDT and CDR2 FYEKMQ. A MiSeq instrument was used for deep resolution sequencing, which targeted depths ranging from 1 in 1 million up to 1 in 200,000 T cells, with coverage averaging 10x for each clonotype. The immunoSEQ hsTCRB Kit was used to generate the TCR beta libraries. As for the original processing: The data were analyzed with ImmunoSEQ Analyzer and ImmunoSEQ Data Assistant, and V, D and J gene assignments followed IMGT definitions. Clonality was computed as one minus normalized Shannon entropy of productive rearrangement frequencies, ranging from 0 to 1. Only overrepresented clonotypes making up at least 0.05% of each patient's repertoire were included in the public clonotype analysis. Roughly 13 age-matched healthy donor repertoires from immuneACCESS were used as controls for clonality. Not all clones reach the TCRdb copy of this immuneACCESS table, which keeps in-frame sequences only. Checked studies attribute under half of the gap to unresolved V genes and leave the rest unexplained. V and J calls and clone size come straight from that table; D and trimming were deduced from the DNA. The sample data list roughly 200,000 clones, and roughly three quarters of these were observed just once. In total, the top ten clones hold about 6.4% of the sample.

The sequences come from PBMCs, collected after 12 months of ibrutinib treatment. The chain was built from TRBV13 and TRBJ2-7; no D gene call is confident. The source is a human donor with chronic lymphocytic leukemia. The bases read TGTGCCAGCAGCTTCCTCTACGAGCAGTACTTC. Its protein is CASSFLYEQYF.